This T cell receptor beta chain was captured in a study of monozygotic twins with inflammatory bowel disease. The CDR3 is made up of 16 amino acids. Study conclusions and caveats: Fewer shared clonotypes with others were found in IBD patients than in healthy twins, especially with disease activity.

As concerns this clonotype: The antigen remains unidentified.

The quantity of total RNA per TCR library was approximately 3,300 ng. The unique tags termed UMIs, each holding a 6-nucleotide sample barcode, were added by means of template switching. With about 15 and 9 cycles respectively, two nested PCRs were carried out on TCRalpha and TCRbeta cDNA. One entry per CDR3 protein, without DNA, is what TCRdb gives after re-calling the 5' RACE reads. The clone table shows approximately 200,000 distinct CDR3 sequences, with the ten largest holding 1.5% to 2%. The chain has TRBV12-3 or TRBV12-4 and TRBJ2-3. Sequenced material: blood. The clonotype originates from a human donor with ulcerative colitis or Crohn's disease, or a healthy co-twin of an affected twin (not recorded which). This chain's CDR3 is CASRGSSASIQNTQYF.